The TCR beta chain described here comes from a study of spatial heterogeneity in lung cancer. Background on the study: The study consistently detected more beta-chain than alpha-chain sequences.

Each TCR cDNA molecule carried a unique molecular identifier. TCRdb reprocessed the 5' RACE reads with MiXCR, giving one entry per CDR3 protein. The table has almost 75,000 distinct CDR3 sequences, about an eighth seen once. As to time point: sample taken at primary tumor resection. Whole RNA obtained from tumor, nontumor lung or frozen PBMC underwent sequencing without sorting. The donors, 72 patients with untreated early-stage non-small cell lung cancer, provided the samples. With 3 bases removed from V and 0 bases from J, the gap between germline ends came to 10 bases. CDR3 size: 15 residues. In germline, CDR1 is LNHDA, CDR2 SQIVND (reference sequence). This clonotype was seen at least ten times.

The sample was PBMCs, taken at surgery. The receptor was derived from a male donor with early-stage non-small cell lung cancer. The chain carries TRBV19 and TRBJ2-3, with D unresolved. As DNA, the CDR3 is TGTGCCAGTAGTATTAGGATAACTAGCACAGATACGCAGTATTTT. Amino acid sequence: CASSIRITSTDTQYF.